This T cell receptor beta chain was recorded in a study of cytomegalovirus exposure and HLA in healthy donors. Points from the study as a whole: For most TCR sequences rarity was the rule, although some public TCRs occurred in many donors. As confirmed in vitro, a few CMV-associated chains were specific for CMV antigens. Some TCR beta chains (more than 150 of them) were listed as cytomegalovirus-associated.

Concerning this clone: What it binds is not known.

The table came from immunoSEQ multiplex PCR; TCRdb's copy has only in-frame clones and leaves some out. This sample has some 170,000 clones, with around four fifths found just once. The CDR3 is 13 residues long. Per germline, CDR1 SGHTA and CDR2 FQGNSA. The V gene lost 2 bases and the J gene lost 10 bases, with 12 bases spanning the gap. This sequence was found in a man aged 25-40 years in good health and CMV-seropositive. The chain links TRBV7-2 to TRBJ2-1, with a possible D match to TRBD2 (6 bases). The specimen sequenced was PBMCs. The CDR3 region has the DNA TGTGCCAGCAGCTTATCGGGGGTTTGGGAGCAGTTCTTC. Protein sequence: CASSLSGVWEQFF.